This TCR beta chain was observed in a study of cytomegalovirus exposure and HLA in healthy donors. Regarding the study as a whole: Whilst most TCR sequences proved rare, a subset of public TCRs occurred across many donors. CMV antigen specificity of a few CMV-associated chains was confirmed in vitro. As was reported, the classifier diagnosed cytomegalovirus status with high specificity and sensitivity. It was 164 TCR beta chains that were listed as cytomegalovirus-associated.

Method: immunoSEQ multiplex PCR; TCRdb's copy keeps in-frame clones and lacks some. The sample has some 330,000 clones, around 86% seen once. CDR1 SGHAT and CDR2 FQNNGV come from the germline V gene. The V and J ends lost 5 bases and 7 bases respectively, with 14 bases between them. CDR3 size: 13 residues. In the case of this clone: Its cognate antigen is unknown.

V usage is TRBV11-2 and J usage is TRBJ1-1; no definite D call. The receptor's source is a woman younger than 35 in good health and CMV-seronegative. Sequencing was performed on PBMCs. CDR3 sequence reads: CASSPVGHNEAFF. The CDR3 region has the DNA TGTGCCAGCAGCCCCGTTGGGCATAATGAAGCTTTCTTT.